This T cell receptor (beta chain) appears in the sequencing data of a study of cytomegalovirus exposure and HLA in healthy donors (dated by TCRdb to between 2016 and 2019). For the study in its entirety: A later analysis indicated that the roughly 120 validation repertoires were generated on the platform also employed for the 666 repertoires of the first cohort. The study aimed to test whether cataloging public T cell receptors could reveal signatures of past pathogen exposure. In addition to the first cohort of 650 to 750 subjects, a separate validation cohort of 120 different subjects was used. High-throughput TCR immunosequencing, statistical association of individual TCRs with disease status, and machine learning were combined to predict cytomegalovirus infection status. The full study reports these points: Three of the identified cytomegalovirus-associated TCR beta chains were confirmed in vitro to be specific for cytomegalovirus antigens. In a later analysis, TCRs clustered in the first cohort were found to also tend to co-occur in the approximately 120 validation repertoires, with over 90% of cluster scores above 0. The classifier was reported to diagnose cytomegalovirus status with high specificity and sensitivity in both the original cohort and the validation cohort. According to the authors, the approach could potentially be generalized to other disease states and immunological phenotypes. All 120 or so repertoires were used to score co-occurrence in the validation cohort in a later analysis, because that analysis had no HLA typing for the cohort. A total of fewer than 200 TCR beta chains were listed by the study as associated with cytomegalovirus. Most TCR sequences were observed very rarely across donors, whereas some public TCRs were present in many individuals.

The donors belonged to the validation cohort of roughly 120 subjects, which was separate from the 666-subject first cohort. In the case of this clone: Its antigen is not yet known. Per-nucleotide qualities are absent, and no much larger clonotype sits a single base away.

Libraries were prepared through the immunoSEQ multiplex PCR assay. Concerning the study's data processing: A statistical classification framework was built for diagnosing cytomegalovirus status from the catalog of TCR beta chain sequences. TCRdb took this table from immuneACCESS and kept in-frame rearrangements with V and J called. Such tables lack part of the clones; where checked against another copy, unresolved V genes explain under half of the gap, and the rest is unexplained. V, J and clone size reflect that table, while D and trimming were determined from the DNA. A total of more than 130,000 clones appear in this sample, 80% to 90% of them only once. Together, the top ten hold 7.5% to 10% of the sample. The CDR3 numbers 15 residues from cysteine through phenylalanine. CDR3 DNA is the only sequence kept; it has 45 bases, read in frame from the first base. CDR1 and CDR2, looked up from the germline V gene, are ENHRY and SYGVKD. Relative to germline, V is missing 5 bases and J is missing 0 bases, with 1 base of the junction outside any gene match.

The sequence joins TRBV10-3 to TRBJ2-3, and 11 bases in between align with TRBD2. This clonotype was sampled from a young woman in good health and CMV-seropositive. The sample was PBMCs. The sequenced DNA: TGTGCCATCAGTTCTAGCGGGGGGAGCACAGATACGCAGTATTTT. The encoded protein is CAISSSGGSTDTQYF.